This T cell receptor beta chain stems from a study of T cells after yellow fever vaccination. TCRdb reprocessed the 5' RACE reads via MiXCR and lists one record per CDR3 protein. In the table there are hundreds of thousands of distinct CDR3 sequences, approximately 13% of which are singletons. Study-level findings and limits: Highly abundant clonotypes carried over from the bulk population could end up in FACS-sorted repertoires as contaminants. Post-booster repertoires again held most primary-vaccination clones (roughly 96% CD4, roughly 90% CD8).

Regarding this clonotype: Its antigen is undetermined.

V was pared by 6 bases and J by 5 bases, with 16 bases of the junction left unmatched. The CDR3 runs 17 residues. Germline assignment: CDR1 MNHEY and CDR2 SVGEGT. The clonotype originates from a man aged 30-40 years who received the YFV17D yellow fever vaccine. V gene TRBV6-2 or TRBV6-3 combines with J gene TRBJ2-7; TRBD1 matches at 10 bases. Sequencing was performed on PBMCs, taken on the day of the yellow fever booster vaccination. The CDR3 DNA reads as TGTGCCAGCAGAGACCCGCCCGGACAGGGGGTTATGGACGAGCAGTACTTC. Its protein product is CASRDPPGQGVMDEQYF.